These T cell receptor beta chains were read from a single sample in a study of blood T cells in healthy people across ages. TCRdb itself ran the 5' RACE reads through MiXCR, one entry per CDR3 protein. The data hold more than 800,000 distinct CDR3 sequences, with less than 50% observed a single time. The sequencing input was blood. The receptors originated from an older woman in good health. CDR3s include the opening cysteine and the closing phenylalanine or tryptophan. A D gene is named only where the DNA matches it firmly. A clone size is listed for some rows: how often the clone was seen (once, few, many), or a class if it is expanded.

J gene: TRBJ2-1; clone size: .; D gene: TRBD1; V gene: TRBV25-1; CDR3 DNA: TGTGCCAGCACACTATCCGGGACAGGGGGGAGTAATGAGCAGTTCTTC; CDR3 protein: CASTLSGTGGSNEQFF
J gene: TRBJ2-3; clone size: many; D gene: TRBD2; V gene: TRBV29-1; CDR3 DNA: TGCAGCGCCCCGACTAGCGGACTCACAGATACGCAGTATTTT; CDR3 protein: CSAPTSGLTDTQYF
J gene: TRBJ2-1; clone size: .; D gene: .; V gene: TRBV7-9; CDR3 DNA: TGTGCCAGCACAAACCCCAGTCCGCATGGAGGGGAACAGTTCTTC; CDR3 protein: CASTNPSPHGGEQFF
J gene: TRBJ2-1; clone size: few; D gene: .; V gene: TRBV7-9; CDR3 DNA: TGTGCCAGCAGCACCGCGGACAGAGGTGAGCAGTTCTTC; CDR3 protein: CASSTADRGEQFF
J gene: TRBJ2-1; clone size: .; D gene: .; V gene: TRBV6-2/TRBV6-3; CDR3 DNA: TGTGCCAGCAGTACTGACATACTGGCAGCTGAGCAGTTCTTC; CDR3 protein: CASSTDILAAEQFF
J gene: TRBJ2-7; clone size: .; D gene: .; V gene: TRBV28; CDR3 DNA: TGTGCCACCCAGGGGCCTGTCTACGAGCAGTACTTC; CDR3 protein: CATQGPVYEQYF
J gene: TRBJ2-5; clone size: few; D gene: .; V gene: TRBV29-1; CDR3 DNA: TGCAGCGTTGGGGACGGCCAAGAGACCCAGTACTTC; CDR3 protein: CSVGDGQETQYF
J gene: TRBJ2-2; clone size: .; D gene: TRBD2; V gene: TRBV5-1; CDR3 DNA: TGCGCCAGCAGCTTGGCCGCGGGGGGGCCTAACACCGGGGAGCTGTTTTTT; CDR3 protein: CASSLAAGGPNTGELFF
J gene: TRBJ1-2; clone size: .; D gene: .; V gene: TRBV9; CDR3 DNA: TGTGCCAGCAGCTCAGAAGGGCGAACCAGATGGGGCTACACCTTC; CDR3 protein: CASSSEGRTRWGYTF
J gene: TRBJ2-5; clone size: many; D gene: .; V gene: TRBV29-1; CDR3 DNA: TGCAGCGTTGTGGGTGGAGAGACCCAGTACTTC; CDR3 protein: CSVVGGETQYF
J gene: TRBJ2-7; clone size: many; D gene: .; V gene: TRBV4-1; CDR3 DNA: TGCGCCAGCAGCCCTACTGTGCGGCTCTACTCCTACGAGCAGTACTTC; CDR3 protein: CASSPTVRLYSYEQYF
J gene: TRBJ2-5; clone size: .; D gene: TRBD1; V gene: TRBV20-1; CDR3 DNA: TGTAGTGCTGACAGGGGAGCGAGGGGTGAGCAGTACTTC; CDR3 protein: CSADRGARGEQYF
J gene: TRBJ1-1; clone size: .; D gene: TRBD1; V gene: TRBV13; CDR3 DNA: TGTGCCAGCAGTTCAGAGGGGGCGAGCACTGAAGCTTTCTTT; CDR3 protein: CASSSEGASTEAFF
J gene: TRBJ2-7; clone size: .; D gene: .; V gene: TRBV5-6; CDR3 DNA: TGTGCCAGCAGCTTGTGGGGTCTTAGCGCCTACGAGCAGTACTTC; CDR3 protein: CASSLWGLSAYEQYF
J gene: TRBJ2-7; clone size: few; D gene: .; V gene: TRBV2; CDR3 DNA: TGTGCCAGCAGTGAACAGAACCTCCCCTCCTACGAGCAGTACTTC; CDR3 protein: CASSEQNLPSYEQYF
J gene: TRBJ2-1; clone size: .; D gene: TRBD2; V gene: TRBV12-3/TRBV12-4; CDR3 DNA: TGTGCCAGCAGTTTAGTGGGACTAGGAGTGATGGTCCATAATGAGCAGTTCTTC; CDR3 protein: CASSLVGLGVMVHNEQFF
J gene: TRBJ2-3; clone size: .; D gene: .; V gene: TRBV5-1; CDR3 DNA: TGCGCCAGCAGCTTGCGGGACCTAGATACGCAGTATTTT; CDR3 protein: CASSLRDLDTQYF
J gene: TRBJ2-3; clone size: .; D gene: .; V gene: TRBV7-3; CDR3 DNA: TGTGCCAGCAGCCCAGGTGGAAGGCAAGATACGCAGTATTTT; CDR3 protein: CASSPGGRQDTQYF
J gene: TRBJ2-5; clone size: .; D gene: TRBD2; V gene: TRBV5-1; CDR3 DNA: TGCGCCAGCAGCTCCGAATCGGGAGGGTGGAATGAGCAGTACTTC; CDR3 protein: CASSSESGGWNEQYF